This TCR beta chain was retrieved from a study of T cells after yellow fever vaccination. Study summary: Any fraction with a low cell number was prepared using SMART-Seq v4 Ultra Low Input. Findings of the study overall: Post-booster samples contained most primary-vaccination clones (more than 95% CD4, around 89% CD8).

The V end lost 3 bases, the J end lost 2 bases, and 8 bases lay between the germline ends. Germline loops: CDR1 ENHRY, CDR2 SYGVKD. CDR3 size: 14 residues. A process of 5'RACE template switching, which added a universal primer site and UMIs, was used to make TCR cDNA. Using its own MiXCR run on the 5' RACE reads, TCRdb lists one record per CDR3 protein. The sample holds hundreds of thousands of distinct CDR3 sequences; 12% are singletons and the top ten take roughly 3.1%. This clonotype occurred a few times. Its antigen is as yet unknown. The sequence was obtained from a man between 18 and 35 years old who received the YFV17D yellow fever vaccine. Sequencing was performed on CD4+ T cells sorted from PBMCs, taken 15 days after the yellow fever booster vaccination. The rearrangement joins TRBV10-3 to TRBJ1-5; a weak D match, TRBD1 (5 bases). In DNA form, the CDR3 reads TGTGCCATCAGTGATGGGGCTGGCAATCAGCCCCAGCATTTT. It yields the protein CAISDGAGNQPQHF.